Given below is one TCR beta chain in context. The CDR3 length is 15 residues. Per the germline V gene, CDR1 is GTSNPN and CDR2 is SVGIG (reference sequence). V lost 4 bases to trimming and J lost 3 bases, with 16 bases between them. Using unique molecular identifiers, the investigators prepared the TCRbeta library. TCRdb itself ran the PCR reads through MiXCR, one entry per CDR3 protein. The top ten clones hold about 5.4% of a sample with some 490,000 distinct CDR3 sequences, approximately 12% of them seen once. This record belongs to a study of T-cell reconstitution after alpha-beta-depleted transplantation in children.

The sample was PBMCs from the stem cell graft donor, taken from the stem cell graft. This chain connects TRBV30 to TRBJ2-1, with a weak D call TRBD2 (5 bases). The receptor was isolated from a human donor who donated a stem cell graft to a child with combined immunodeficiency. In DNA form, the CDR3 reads TGTGCCTGGACCCTCGGGGTGGGAATCTACAATGAGCAGTTCTTC. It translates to CAWTLGVGIYNEQFF. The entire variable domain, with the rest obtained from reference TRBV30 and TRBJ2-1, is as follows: SQTIHQWPATLVQPVGSPLSLECTVEGTSNPNLYWYRQAAGRGLQLLFYSVGIGQISSEVPQNLSASRPQDRQFILSSKKLLLSDSGFYLCAWTLGVGIYNEQFFGPGTRLTVL.